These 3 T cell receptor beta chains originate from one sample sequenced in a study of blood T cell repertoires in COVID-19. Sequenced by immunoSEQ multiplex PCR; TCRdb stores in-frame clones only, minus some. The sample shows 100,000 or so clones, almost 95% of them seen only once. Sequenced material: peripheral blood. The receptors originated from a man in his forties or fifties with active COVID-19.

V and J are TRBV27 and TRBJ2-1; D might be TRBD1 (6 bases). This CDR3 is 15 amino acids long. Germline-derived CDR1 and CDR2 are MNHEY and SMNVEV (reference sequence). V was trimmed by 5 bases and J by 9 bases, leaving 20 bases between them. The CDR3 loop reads CASSTNSDRRSEQFF. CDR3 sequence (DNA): TGTGCCAGCAGTACCAACTCGGACAGACGCAGTGAGCAGTTCTTC.

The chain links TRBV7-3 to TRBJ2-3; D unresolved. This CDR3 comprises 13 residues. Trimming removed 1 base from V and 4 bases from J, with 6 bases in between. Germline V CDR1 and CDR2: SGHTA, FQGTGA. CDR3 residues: CASSLSVSDTQYF. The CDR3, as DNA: TGTGCCAGCAGCTTAAGCGTTTCAGATACGCAGTATTTT.

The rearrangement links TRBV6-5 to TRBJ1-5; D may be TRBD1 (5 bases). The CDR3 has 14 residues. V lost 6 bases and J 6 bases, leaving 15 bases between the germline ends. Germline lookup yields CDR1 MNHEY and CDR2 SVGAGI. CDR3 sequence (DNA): TGTGCCAGCAGGGGAAGTGGGGGGGGTCAGCCCCAGCATTTT. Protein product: CASRGSGGGQPQHF.